This entry describes one T cell receptor beta chain. These data are taken from a study of blood T cell repertoires in COVID-19. Source study methods: Amplified reference gene primers provided the basis for estimating nucleated cell counts. Libraries were prepared by immunoSEQ multiplex PCR; TCRdb keeps only in-frame clonotypes and omits some of them. That table supplies the V and J calls and clone size; D and trimming were determined from the DNA. This table has about 330,000 clones, roughly 90% appearing once. CDR3 length: 15 residues. Unmatched junction bases numbered 11, after V lost 5 bases and J lost 5 bases. CDR1 and CDR2 (germline): MNHEY, SVGEGT.

The sequenced material came from peripheral blood. The receptor was isolated from a woman aged 45 to 65 with active or convalescent COVID-19. This chain links TRBV6-2 or TRBV6-3 with TRBJ2-7; 8 bases are shared with TRBD2. This chain's CDR3 is CASSPSGLVLNEQYF. The CDR3 nucleotides read TGTGCCAGCAGTCCCTCGGGACTAGTCCTTAACGAGCAGTACTTC.